Included here is one T cell receptor beta chain sequence, with context. Its antigen is as yet unknown. Assay: immunoSEQ multiplex PCR; the TCRdb copy retains only in-frame clones and omits some. The sample carries approximately 1,300 clones, roughly 84% recorded once. V was clipped by 2 bases and J by 3 bases, with 6 bases between them. CDR1 is SGHTA, CDR2 FQGTGA, per germline. The CDR3 contains 13 residues. All donors had upfront surgery, without preoperative chemotherapy or radiotherapy, and never received immunotherapy. This entry belongs to a study of T cells and copy number aberrations in small-cell lung cancer. General study results and limits: Most clones, roughly 79.9-98%, were restricted to a single tumor region.

Sequenced sample: tumor tissue. The sequence was collected from a man in his 60s with small cell lung cancer. This sequence joins TRBV7-3 and TRBJ2-3; D not certain. The CDR3 region is CASSLEWTDTQYF. For the CDR3, the DNA is TGTGCCAGCAGCTTAGAGTGGACAGATACGCAGTATTTT.